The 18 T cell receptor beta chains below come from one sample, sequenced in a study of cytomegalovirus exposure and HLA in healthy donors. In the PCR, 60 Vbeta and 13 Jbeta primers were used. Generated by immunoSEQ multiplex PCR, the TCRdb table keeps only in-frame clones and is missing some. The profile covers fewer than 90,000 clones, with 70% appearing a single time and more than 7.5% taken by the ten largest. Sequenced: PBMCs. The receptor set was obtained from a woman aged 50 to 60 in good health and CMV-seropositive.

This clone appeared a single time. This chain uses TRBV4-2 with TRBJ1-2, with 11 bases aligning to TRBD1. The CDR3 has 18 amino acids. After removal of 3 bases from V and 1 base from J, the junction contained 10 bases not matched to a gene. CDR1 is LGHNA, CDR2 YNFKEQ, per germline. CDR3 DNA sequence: TGTGCCAGCAGCCATGACCCGACCGGGACAGGGGGTAACTATGGCTACACCTTC. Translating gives CASSHDPTGTGGNYGYTF.

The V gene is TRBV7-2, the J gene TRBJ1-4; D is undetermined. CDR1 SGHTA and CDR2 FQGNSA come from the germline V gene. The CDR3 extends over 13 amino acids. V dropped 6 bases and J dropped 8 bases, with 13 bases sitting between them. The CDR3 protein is CASSQQAGEKLFF. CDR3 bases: TGTGCCAGCAGTCAGCAGGCAGGCGAAAAACTGTTTTTT.

The CDR3 DNA is TGCGCCAGCAGCTTGACAGGCACCTACGAGCAGTACTTC. Its protein product is CASSLTGTYEQYF. The rearrangement links TRBV5-1 to TRBJ2-7, with D possibly matching TRBD1 (5 bases). Germline V lookup: CDR1 SGHRS, CDR2 YFSETQ. V was trimmed by 1 base and J by 2 bases, leaving 7 bases between them. This CDR3 is built from 13 residues.

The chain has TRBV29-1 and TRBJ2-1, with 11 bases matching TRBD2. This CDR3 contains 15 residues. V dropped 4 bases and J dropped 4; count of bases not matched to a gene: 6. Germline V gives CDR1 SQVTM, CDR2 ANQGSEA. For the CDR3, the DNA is TGCAGCGTTGTGGGTAGCGGGAGGGTTTACAATGAGCAGTTCTTC. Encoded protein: CSVVGSGRVYNEQFF.

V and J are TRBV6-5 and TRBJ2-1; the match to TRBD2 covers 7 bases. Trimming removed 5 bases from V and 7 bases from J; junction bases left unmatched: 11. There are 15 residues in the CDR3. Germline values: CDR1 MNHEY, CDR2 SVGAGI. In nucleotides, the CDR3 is TGTGCCAGCAGTCCCTGGGGGGGGAGTTGGAATGAGCAGTTCTTC. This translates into CASSPWGGSWNEQFF.

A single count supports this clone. The CDR3 sequence: CASSLERGLYNEQFF. CDR3 nucleotides: TGTGCCAGCAGCTTAGAGCGGGGCCTCTACAATGAGCAGTTCTTC. The chain couples TRBV7-7 to TRBJ2-1, with 7 bases lining up with TRBD2. J was trimmed by 3 bases and V by 1 base; bases with no gene match: 3. The CDR3 consists of 15 residues. In germline, CDR1 is SSHAT, CDR2 FNYEAQ (reference sequence). The full variable domain, completed using reference TRBV7-7 and TRBJ2-1, is GAGVSQSPRYKVTKRGQDVTLRCDPISSHATLYWYQQALGQGPEFLTYFNYEAQPDKSGLPSDRFSAERPEGSISTLTIQRTEQRDSAMYRCASSLERGLYNEQFFGPGTRLTVL.

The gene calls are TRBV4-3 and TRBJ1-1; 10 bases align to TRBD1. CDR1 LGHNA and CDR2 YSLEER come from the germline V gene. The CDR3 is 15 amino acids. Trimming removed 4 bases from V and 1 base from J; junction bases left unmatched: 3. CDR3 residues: CASSPRQGANTEAFF. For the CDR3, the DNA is TGCGCCAGCAGCCCTAGACAGGGGGCGAACACTGAAGCTTTCTTT.

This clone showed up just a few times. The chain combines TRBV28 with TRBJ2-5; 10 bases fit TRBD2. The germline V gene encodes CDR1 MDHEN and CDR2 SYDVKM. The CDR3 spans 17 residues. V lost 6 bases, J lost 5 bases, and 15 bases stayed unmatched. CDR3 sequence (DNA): TGTGCCAGCAGCCCCTCCCCTAGCGGGAGCCTCGGTGAGACCCAGTACTTC. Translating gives CASSPSPSGSLGETQYF.

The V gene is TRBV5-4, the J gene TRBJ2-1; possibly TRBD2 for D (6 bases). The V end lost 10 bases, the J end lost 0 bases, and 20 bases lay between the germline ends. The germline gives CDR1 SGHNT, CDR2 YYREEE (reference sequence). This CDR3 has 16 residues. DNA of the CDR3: TGTGCCTCCCCCCCAGCGGGCCAAAGCTCCTACAATGAGCAGTTCTTC. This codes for CASPPAGQSSYNEQFF.

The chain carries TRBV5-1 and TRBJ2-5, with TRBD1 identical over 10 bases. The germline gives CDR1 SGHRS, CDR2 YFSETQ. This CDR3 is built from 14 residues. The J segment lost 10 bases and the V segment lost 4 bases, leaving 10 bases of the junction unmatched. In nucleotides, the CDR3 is TGCGCCAGCAGCCCCCAGGGGACAGGGGATGGCCAGTACTTC. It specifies CASSPQGTGDGQYF.

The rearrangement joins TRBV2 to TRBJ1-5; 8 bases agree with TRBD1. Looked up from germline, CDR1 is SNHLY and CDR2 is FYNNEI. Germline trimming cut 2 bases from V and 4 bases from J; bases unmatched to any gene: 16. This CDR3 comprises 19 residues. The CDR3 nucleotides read TGTGCCAGCAGTGAAACCACCGGGACAGGATTTTTCACAAATCAGCCCCAGCATTTT. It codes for CASSETTGTGFFTNQPQHF.

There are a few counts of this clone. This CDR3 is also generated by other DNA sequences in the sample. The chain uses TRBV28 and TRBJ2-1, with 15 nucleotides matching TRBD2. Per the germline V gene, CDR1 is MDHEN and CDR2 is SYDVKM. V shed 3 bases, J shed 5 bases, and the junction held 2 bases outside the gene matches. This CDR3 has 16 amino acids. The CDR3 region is CASSLGLAGGDNEQFF. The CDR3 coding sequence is TGTGCCAGCAGTTTGGGACTAGCGGGAGGCGACAATGAGCAGTTCTTC.

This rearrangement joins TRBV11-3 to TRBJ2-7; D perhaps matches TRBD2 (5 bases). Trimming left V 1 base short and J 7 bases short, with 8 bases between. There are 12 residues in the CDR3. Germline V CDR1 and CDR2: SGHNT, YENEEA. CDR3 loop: CASSLGGLEQYF. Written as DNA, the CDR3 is TGTGCCAGCAGCTTAGGAGGGTTGGAGCAGTACTTC.

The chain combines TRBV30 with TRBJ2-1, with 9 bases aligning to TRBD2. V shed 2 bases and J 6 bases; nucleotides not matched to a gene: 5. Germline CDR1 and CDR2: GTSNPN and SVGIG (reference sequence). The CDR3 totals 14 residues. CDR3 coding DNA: TGTGCCTGGAGTCCTGGGACTAGCCCCAATGAGCAGTTCTTC. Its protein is CAWSPGTSPNEQFF.

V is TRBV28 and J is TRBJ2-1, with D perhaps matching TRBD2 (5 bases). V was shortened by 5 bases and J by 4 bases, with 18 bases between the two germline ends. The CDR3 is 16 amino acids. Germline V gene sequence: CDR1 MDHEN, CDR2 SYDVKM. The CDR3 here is CASSLRGLPGYNEQFF. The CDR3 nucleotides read TGTGCCAGCAGTCTTAGAGGACTTCCCGGGTACAATGAGCAGTTCTTC.

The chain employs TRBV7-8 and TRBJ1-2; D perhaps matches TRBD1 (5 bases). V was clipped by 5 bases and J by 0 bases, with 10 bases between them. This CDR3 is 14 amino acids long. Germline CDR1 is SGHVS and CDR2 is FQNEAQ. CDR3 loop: CASSPGTSNYGYTF. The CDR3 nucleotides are TGTGCCAGCAGCCCTGGGACTTCTAACTATGGCTACACCTTC.

CDR3 sequence: CASSQGGGLHQPQHF. DNA for the CDR3: TGCGCCAGCAGCCAAGGGGGGGGTTTGCATCAGCCCCAGCATTTT. The rearrangement joins TRBV4-1 to TRBJ1-5; tentative D call: TRBD1 (5 bases). The CDR3 length is 15 residues. Germline V CDR1 and CDR2: MGHRA, YSYEKL. Between the trimmed V and J ends, which lost 1 base and 5 bases, there was a span of 12 bases.

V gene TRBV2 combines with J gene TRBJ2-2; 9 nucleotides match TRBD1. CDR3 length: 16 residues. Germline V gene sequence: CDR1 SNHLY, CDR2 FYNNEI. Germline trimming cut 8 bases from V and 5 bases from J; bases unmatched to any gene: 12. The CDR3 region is CASEVRAQGATGELFF. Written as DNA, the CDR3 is TGTGCCAGCGAAGTGAGGGCACAGGGGGCTACCGGGGAGCTGTTTTTT.